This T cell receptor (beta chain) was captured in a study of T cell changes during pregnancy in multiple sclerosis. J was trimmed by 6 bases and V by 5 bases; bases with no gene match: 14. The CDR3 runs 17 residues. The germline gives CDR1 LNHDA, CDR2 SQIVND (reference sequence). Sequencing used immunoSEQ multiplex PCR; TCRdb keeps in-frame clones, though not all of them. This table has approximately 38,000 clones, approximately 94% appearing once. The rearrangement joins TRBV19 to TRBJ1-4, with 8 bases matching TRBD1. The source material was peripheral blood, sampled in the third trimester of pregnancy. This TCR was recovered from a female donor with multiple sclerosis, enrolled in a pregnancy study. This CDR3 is CASSLSYVGQGDEKLFF. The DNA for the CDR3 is TGTGCCAGTAGTCTCTCCTACGTCGGACAGGGAGATGAAAAACTGTTTTTT.